Listed below are T cell receptor beta chains from one sample, sequenced in a study of CD8 T cells in ankylosing spondylitis. A single record per CDR3 protein comes from TCRdb applying MiXCR to the 5' RACE reads. Of roughly 100,000 distinct CDR3 sequences in the sample, 8% to 10% are singletons; the top ten hold 9.5% to 10%. Input material: blood, either unsorted or a sorted T cell fraction (not recorded which). These receptors all come from a male donor with ankylosing spondylitis or in good health (not recorded which). Each CDR3 is given with its conserved first and last residue. A D gene is named only where the DNA matches it firmly. Clone size is not always given. Where it is, it says once, few, many or a class for expanded clones.

v_gene	d_gene	j_gene	abundance	CDR3aa	CDR3nt
TRBV4-3	-	TRBJ2-6	few	CASSQEVVAGANVLTF	TGCGCCAGCAGCCAAGAAGTTGTAGCCGGGGCCAACGTCCTGACTTTC
TRBV10-3	TRBD2	TRBJ2-7	many	CAISDSLAVSYEQYF	TGTGCCATCAGTGACAGTCTAGCGGTCTCCTACGAGCAGTACTTC
TRBV7-9	TRBD1	TRBJ2-1	many	CASSSGGTGFNEQFF	TGTGCCAGCAGCTCAGGTGGGACAGGGTTCAATGAGCAGTTCTTC
TRBV20-1	-	TRBJ2-1	many	CSAKGGGVANEQFF	TGCAGTGCTAAGGGGGGGGGGGTAGCTAATGAGCAGTTCTTC
TRBV7-2	TRBD2	TRBJ2-5	few	CASSLVGLAGEETQYF	TGTGCCAGCAGCTTAGTAGGCCTAGCGGGGGAAGAGACCCAGTACTTC
TRBV29-1	-	TRBJ2-1	many	CSVPRIYNEQFF	TGCAGCGTTCCCAGAATCTACAATGAGCAGTTCTTC
TRBV4-3	-	TRBJ2-2	many	CASSQRPGFQKWGTGELFF	TGCGCCAGCAGCCAGCGCCCCGGGTTCCAAAAGTGGGGCACCGGGGAGCTGTTTTTT
TRBV12-3/TRBV12-4	-	TRBJ1-1	many	CASSLGQGSTEAFF	TGTGCCAGCAGTTTAGGGCAGGGGAGCACTGAAGCTTTCTTT
TRBV3-1	-	TRBJ2-1	many	CASSQDPKRSSYNEQFF	TGTGCCAGCAGCCAAGATCCGAAACGGAGCTCCTACAATGAGCAGTTCTTC
TRBV21-1	-	TRBJ2-2	many	CASSKSPDNPGELFF	TGTGCCAGCAGCAAATCCCCTGACAATCCCGGGGAGCTGTTTTTT
TRBV4-2	TRBD2	TRBJ2-1	many	CASSQGASGYYNEQFF	TGTGCCAGCAGCCAAGGGGCTAGCGGATATTACAATGAGCAGTTCTTC
TRBV12-3/TRBV12-4	-	TRBJ1-5	many	CASRYEVNQPQHF	TGTGCCAGCAGATATGAGGTCAATCAGCCCCAGCATTTT
TRBV7-9	TRBD2	TRBJ2-1	-	CASSLDGWGTSGQRSYNEQFF	TGTGCCAGCAGCTTAGATGGGTGGGGGACTAGCGGTCAGCGCTCCTACAATGAGCAGTTCTTC
TRBV2	-	TRBJ1-5	many	CASSEAPILLGKPQHF	TGTGCCAGCAGTGAAGCGCCGATCCTCCTAGGGAAGCCCCAGCATTTT
TRBV20-1	-	TRBJ2-1	many	CSARVQYNEQFF	TGCAGTGCTAGAGTACAGTACAATGAGCAGTTCTTC